The sequence of this T cell receptor beta chain was determined in a study of CD4 T cells in relation to SARS-CoV-2 and coronaviruses. Sequencing used immunoSEQ multiplex PCR; TCRdb keeps in-frame clones, though not all of them. The table shows tens of thousands of clones, with 76% occurring only once. On this clone itself: Its target is not known.

V was cut by 3 bases and J by 4 bases, with 6 bases left in between. This CDR3 region has 11 residues. Germline CDR1 and CDR2: SQVTM and ANQGSEA. Before the COVID-19 pandemic, during about 2011-2019, CD4+ T cells were taken from unexposed donors. After less than 11 days of culture, CD4+ T cells were isolated. The source of this sequence is a human donor in good health. Sequencing was performed on CD4+ T cells from PBMCs, cultured in vitro. The rearrangement joins TRBV29-1 to TRBJ1-2; D gene unclear. In nucleotides, the CDR3 is TGCAGCGTTGATGGGAGCTATGGCTACACCTTC. Translation gives CSVDGSYGYTF.